These T cell receptor beta chains were read from a single sample in a study of blood T cell repertoires in COVID-19. The assay was immunoSEQ multiplex PCR, and TCRdb's table has in-frame clones only and misses some. The sample yields 210,000 or so clones, more than 80% seen once. The sample comprised peripheral blood. All receptors come from a woman under 40 with COVID-19, enrolled during active disease. Each CDR3 is given with its conserved first and last residue. D genes are given only for firm matches. Clone size is stated in some rows and not others, as once, few, many or a class when expanded.

D | J | V | size | CDR3 | DNA
- | TRBJ2-2 | TRBV19 | - | CASSISGVGTGELFF | TGTGCCAGTAGTATTTCGGGGGTCGGCACCGGGGAGCTGTTTTTT
TRBD1 | TRBJ1-1 | TRBV9 | - | CASSVGGQGALVEAFF | TGTGCCAGCAGCGTTGGTGGACAGGGGGCGCTGGTTGAAGCTTTCTTT
TRBD1 | TRBJ1-1 | TRBV6-2/TRBV6-3 | once | CASSATGRFTEAFF | TGTGCCAGCAGCGCGACAGGGAGGTTCACTGAAGCTTTCTTT
- | TRBJ1-3 | TRBV2 | - | CASSRSLSGNTIYF | TGTGCCAGCAGTCGGAGTCTCTCTGGAAACACCATATATTTT
TRBD1 | TRBJ2-7 | TRBV16 | once | CASSLSLDREFGYEQYF | TGTGCCAGCAGCCTAAGCCTCGACAGGGAGTTTGGCTACGAGCAGTACTTC
- | TRBJ1-5 | TRBV13 | - | CASSRGVSNQPQHF | TGTGCCAGCAGCCGGGGGGTGAGCAATCAGCCCCAGCATTTT
- | TRBJ2-2 | TRBV11-1 | few | CASTRDNANTGELFF | TGTGCCAGCACTCGGGACAACGCGAACACCGGGGAGCTGTTTTTT
TRBD1 | TRBJ2-7 | TRBV11-3 | - | CASSFPGGEQYF | TGTGCCAGCAGCTTCCCAGGGGGCGAGCAGTACTTC
TRBD1 | TRBJ1-6 | TRBV5-3 | - | CARSFYWTGWGNLGSPLHF | TGTGCCAGAAGCTTTTATTGGACAGGCTGGGGCAATTTGGGTTCACCCCTCCACTTT
TRBD1 | TRBJ1-1 | TRBV4-1 | - | CASSTGVLDTEAFF | TGCGCCAGCAGCACAGGGGTGTTGGACACTGAAGCTTTCTTT
- | TRBJ1-2 | TRBV7-9 | - | CATTDSRNYGYTF | TGTGCCACCACGGACAGCCGAAACTATGGCTACACCTTC
TRBD2 | TRBJ2-5 | TRBV14 | - | CASSPGLALQETQYF | TGTGCCAGCAGCCCTGGACTAGCTTTACAAGAGACCCAGTACTTC
TRBD2 | TRBJ2-5 | TRBV19 | - | CASSIVAGGPQETQYF | TGTGCCAGTAGTATTGTAGCGGGAGGGCCTCAAGAGACCCAGTACTTC
TRBD1 | TRBJ1-1 | TRBV11-2 | - | CASSVTGTGGAFF | TGTGCCAGCAGCGTAACCGGGACAGGGGGAGCTTTCTTT
- | TRBJ2-1 | TRBV21-1 | - | CASSTGLALYNEQFF | TGTGCCAGCAGCACGGGACTAGCGCTCTACAATGAGCAGTTCTTC
TRBD1 | TRBJ1-2 | TRBV6-1 | - | CASREGVATGDGYTF | TGTGCCAGCAGGGAAGGGGTAGCTACAGGGGATGGCTACACCTTC
TRBD1 | TRBJ2-7 | TRBV4-2 | - | CASSRKMTGVPYEQYF | TGTGCCAGCAGCCGTAAGATGACAGGGGTCCCCTACGAGCAGTACTTC
- | TRBJ2-7 | TRBV6-6 | - | CASSAGGPYEQYF | TGTGCCAGCAGTGCAGGAGGACCCTACGAGCAGTACTTC
- | TRBJ1-1 | TRBV18 | - | CASENGTEAFF | TGTGCCAGCGAAAACGGGACTGAAGCTTTCTTT
TRBD2 | TRBJ2-7 | TRBV7-2 | - | CASSRGEGRPEQYF | TGTGCCAGCAGTCGGGGGGAGGGCCGCCCCGAGCAGTACTTC
- | TRBJ2-5 | TRBV9 | - | CASSVEGVGETQYF | TGTGCCAGCAGCGTTGAGGGGGTTGGGGAGACCCAGTACTTC
TRBD2 | TRBJ2-3 | TRBV30 | - | CAWSVPQGRGDHSTDTQYF | TGTGCCTGGAGTGTACCCCAAGGGCGGGGGGACCATAGCACAGATACGCAGTATTTT
- | TRBJ1-2 | TRBV19 | - | CASSIDLQAAVYGYTF | TGTGCCAGTAGTATAGATCTACAGGCGGCGGTTTATGGCTACACCTTC
TRBD1 | TRBJ1-2 | TRBV7-6 | - | CASSLGFVGGEEGYTF | TGTGCCAGCAGCTTAGGCTTCGTAGGGGGCGAGGAAGGCTACACCTTC
- | TRBJ2-7 | TRBV28 | - | CASKTRGSIYEQYF | TGTGCCAGCAAGACAAGGGGGAGTATCTACGAGCAGTACTTC
TRBD2 | TRBJ2-1 | TRBV24-1 | - | CATRGGSENEQFF | TGTGCCACCAGGGGGGGGAGTGAGAATGAGCAGTTCTTC
- | TRBJ2-1 | TRBV3-1/TRBV3-2 | - | CASSQGPTASTYNEQFF | TGTGCCAGCAGCCAAGGTCCGACAGCTTCCACCTACAATGAGCAGTTCTTC
- | TRBJ2-7 | TRBV12-3/TRBV12-4 | - | CASSSLYEQYF | TGTGCCAGCAGTTCCCTGTACGAGCAGTACTTC
- | TRBJ1-5 | TRBV7-2 | - | CASSLVVRKDQPQHF | TGTGCCAGCAGCTTAGTGGTCAGGAAGGATCAGCCCCAGCATTTT
- | TRBJ2-7 | TRBV3-1/TRBV3-2 | - | CASTPSGKGLYEQYF | TGTGCCAGCACCCCATCGGGGAAAGGGCTATACGAGCAGTACTTC
- | TRBJ1-1 | TRBV18 | - | CASSRDGQKNTEAFF | TGTGCCAGCTCACGTGATGGACAGAAGAACACTGAAGCTTTCTTT
- | TRBJ2-3 | TRBV12-3/TRBV12-4 | - | CASSFESTDTQYF | TGTGCCAGCAGTTTTGAGTCCACAGATACGCAGTATTTT
- | TRBJ2-5 | TRBV3-1/TRBV3-2 | - | CASSRRLRGSETQYF | TGTGCCAGCAGCCGACGCCTCCGAGGGTCAGAGACCCAGTACTTC
TRBD1 | TRBJ2-2 | TRBV7-8 | few | CASRWGQVDTGELFF | TGTGCCAGCAGATGGGGACAGGTGGACACCGGGGAGCTGTTTTTT
- | TRBJ1-1 | TRBV27 | - | CASSYRENTEAFF | TGTGCCAGCAGTTACAGGGAGAACACTGAAGCTTTCTTT
- | TRBJ2-1 | TRBV2 | - | CASKVEFEQFF | TGTGCCAGCAAGGTGGAGTTTGAGCAGTTCTTC
TRBD1 | TRBJ2-7 | TRBV28 | - | CASSHPGQGAYEQYF | TGTGCCAGCAGTCACCCGGGACAGGGGGCTTACGAGCAGTACTTC
- | TRBJ2-2 | TRBV4-3 | - | CASSQLDRSHTGELFF | TGCGCCAGCAGCCAACTCGACAGGTCCCACACCGGGGAGCTGTTTTTT
- | TRBJ2-1 | TRBV7-9 | - | CASSPKFF | TGTGCCAGCAGCCCCAAGTTCTTC
TRBD2 | TRBJ2-7 | TRBV7-7 | - | CASSSRTSGSPYEQYF | TGTGCCAGCAGTTCCCGGACTAGCGGGAGTCCCTACGAGCAGTACTTC
- | TRBJ2-6 | TRBV7-9 | - | CASSPSGANVLTF | TGTGCCAGCAGCCCCTCCGGGGCCAACGTCCTGACTTTC
- | TRBJ2-1 | TRBV5-1 | once | CASSLRGHSPDEQFF | TGCGCCAGCAGCTTGAGGGGCCATAGTCCGGATGAGCAGTTCTTC
- | TRBJ1-4 | TRBV9 | - | CASSALDSRGEKLFF | TGTGCCAGCAGCGCCCTCGACAGTAGGGGGGAAAAACTGTTTTTT
TRBD2 | TRBJ2-3 | TRBV10-3 | - | CAISAPSGGATDTQYF | TGTGCCATCAGTGCTCCTAGCGGGGGGGCCACAGATACGCAGTATTTT
- | TRBJ2-1 | TRBV9 | - | CASSENTGNEQFF | TGTGCCAGCAGCGAAAACACGGGCAATGAGCAGTTCTTC
TRBD1 | TRBJ1-5 | TRBV28 | few | CASSTRQGAGPQHF | TGTGCCAGCAGTACAAGGCAGGGGGCTGGGCCCCAGCATTTT
TRBD1 | TRBJ2-7 | TRBV24-1 | - | CATSDRTGPCYEQYF | TGTGCCACCAGTGACCGGACAGGGCCTTGCTACGAGCAGTACTTC
- | TRBJ2-1 | TRBV7-8 | once | CASSLARVSSYNEQFF | TGTGCCAGCAGCTTAGCGCGGGTAAGCTCCTACAATGAGCAGTTCTTC
- | TRBJ1-2 | TRBV5-5 | - | CASSLAIGRVNYGYTF | TGTGCCAGCAGCTTGGCCATTGGCAGGGTGAACTATGGCTACACCTTC
TRBD1 | TRBJ2-7 | TRBV30 | few | CAWGPWTGYYEQYF | TGTGCCTGGGGACCCTGGACAGGCTACTACGAGCAGTACTTC
TRBD2 | TRBJ2-1 | TRBV5-1 | - | CASSLAPSGKVNRNEQFF | TGCGCCAGCAGCTTGGCCCCTAGCGGGAAGGTCAACCGGAATGAGCAGTTCTTC
- | TRBJ1-1 | TRBV30 | - | CAWSVRQAGPTEAFF | TGTGCCTGGAGTGTACGACAGGCGGGTCCCACTGAAGCTTTCTTT
- | TRBJ1-2 | TRBV6-6 | - | CASGGTRNGYTF | TGTGCCAGCGGGGGGACCAGGAACGGCTACACCTTC
TRBD1 | TRBJ2-3 | TRBV10-2 | - | CASSGQGAGTQYF | TGCGCCAGCAGCGGCCAGGGGGCTGGTACGCAGTATTTT
- | TRBJ1-1 | TRBV10-3 | - | CAISSTGNTEAFF | TGTGCCATCAGCTCGACAGGGAACACTGAAGCTTTCTTT
- | TRBJ1-2 | TRBV6-5 | - | CASSYEGRGYGYTF | TGTGCCAGCAGTTACGAGGGCAGGGGCTATGGCTACACCTTC
- | TRBJ1-3 | TRBV9 | once | CASSPLLGGNTIYF | TGTGCCAGCAGCCCCCTGCTAGGTGGAAACACCATATATTTT
- | TRBJ2-7 | TRBV29-1 | - | CSVKQGYSYEQYF | TGCAGCGTCAAGCAGGGGTACTCCTACGAGCAGTACTTC
TRBD1 | TRBJ1-1 | TRBV2 | - | CASSKTGYTEAFF | TGTGCCAGCAGCAAGACAGGGTACACTGAAGCTTTCTTT